This is a list of T cell receptor beta chains from one sample in a study of blood T cells in healthy people across ages. TCRdb processed the 5' RACE reads anew with MiXCR; each CDR3 protein has one entry. The repertoire consists of around 990,000 distinct CDR3 sequences, with around two fifths occurring once and the leading ten covering 10% to 15%. The sequencing input was blood. The source of these receptors is a man aged 18 to 29 in good health. The CDR3 runs from the conserved cysteine through the conserved F or W. The D gene is left open where the match is weak. Only part of the rows carry a size: once, few, many, or a class if the clone is expanded.

many	TRBV20-1	-	TRBJ2-7	TGCAGTGCTAGAGATGGGGCGGCAGCTTCCTACGAGCAGTACTTC	CSARDGAAASYEQYF
-	TRBV10-3	TRBD1	TRBJ1-6	TGTGCCATCAGTCGGACAGGGGATTATAATTCACCCCTCCACTTT	CAISRTGDYNSPLHF
-	TRBV4-1	TRBD2	TRBJ2-1	TGCGCCAGCAGCCAAGATTCAAGCGGGGGGTACAATGAGCAGTTCTTC	CASSQDSSGGYNEQFF
-	TRBV12-3/TRBV12-4	TRBD1	TRBJ2-6	TGTGCCAGCAGCCAGGGGGAAACTGGGGCCAACGTCCTGACTTTC	CASSQGETGANVLTF
-	TRBV7-2	-	TRBJ1-3	TGTGCCAGCAGCTTAGCAGGGACGGCCTCTGGAAACACCATATATTTT	CASSLAGTASGNTIYF
few	TRBV7-3	-	TRBJ2-1	TGTGCCAGCAGCTTAGGGGACTCTACAATAACAGAGCAGTTCTTC	CASSLGDSTITEQFF
few	TRBV12-3/TRBV12-4	TRBD1	TRBJ1-4	TGTGCCAGCGGGCCGACAGGGGGTAATGAAAAACTGTTTTTT	CASGPTGGNEKLFF
-	TRBV12-3/TRBV12-4	-	TRBJ1-1	TGTGCCAGCAGTTTTTTGGATGAAGCTTTCTTT	CASSFLDEAFF
-	TRBV12-3/TRBV12-4	TRBD2	TRBJ2-3	TGTGCCAGCGGGGGGGAGGCCTCAAGAACAGATACGCAGTATTTT	CASGGEASRTDTQYF
-	TRBV4-1	-	TRBJ1-3	TGCGCCAGCAGCCAGTCTCAAGGGGGATTTGGAAACACCATATATTTT	CASSQSQGGFGNTIYF
few	TRBV10-3	-	TRBJ2-4	TGTGCCATCAGTGAGTCCAAACTCAGGGTCCCACCCGGGGGAGCCAAAAACATTCAGTACTTC	CAISESKLRVPPGGAKNIQYF
-	TRBV20-1	-	TRBJ1-1	TGCAGTGCTAGTACGGCAGCCGAGAACACTGAAGCTTTCTTT	CSASTAAENTEAFF
few	TRBV21-1	-	TRBJ2-1	TGTGCCAGCAGCAAAGAGGGGTTAGCGGGGTATAATGAGCAGTTCTTC	CASSKEGLAGYNEQFF
-	TRBV12-3/TRBV12-4	-	TRBJ1-2	TGTGCCAGCAGTTTGGGGGACGCAGGGGAACGCGGCTACACCTTC	CASSLGDAGERGYTF
once	TRBV20-1	-	TRBJ1-2	TGCAGTGCTATTGACGGGACCCGTCTCGGCTACACCTTC	CSAIDGTRLGYTF
few	TRBV12-3/TRBV12-4	-	TRBJ1-5	TGTGCCAGCAGTTTAGGAGGCGGTGCTGGGTCTCAGCCCCAGCATTTT	CASSLGGGAGSQPQHF
-	TRBV7-8	-	TRBJ2-7	TGTGCCAGCAGCTTAGTTGGGGAACAAGAGCAGTACTTC	CASSLVGEQEQYF
-	TRBV6-6	-	TRBJ1-5	TGTGCCAGCAGTTCGTCTCAGGGAGATAGCAATCAGCCCCAGCATTTT	CASSSSQGDSNQPQHF